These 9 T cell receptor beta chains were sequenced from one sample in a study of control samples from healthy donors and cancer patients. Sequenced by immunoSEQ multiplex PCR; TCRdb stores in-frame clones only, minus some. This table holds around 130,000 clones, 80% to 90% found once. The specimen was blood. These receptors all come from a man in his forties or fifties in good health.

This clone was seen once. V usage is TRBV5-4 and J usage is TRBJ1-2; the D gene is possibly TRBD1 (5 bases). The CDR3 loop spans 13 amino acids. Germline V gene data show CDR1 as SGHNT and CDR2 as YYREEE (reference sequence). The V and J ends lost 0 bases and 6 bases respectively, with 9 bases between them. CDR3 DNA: TGTGCCAGCAGCTTGGCCGGGGGGGATGGCTACACCTTC. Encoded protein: CASSLAGGDGYTF.

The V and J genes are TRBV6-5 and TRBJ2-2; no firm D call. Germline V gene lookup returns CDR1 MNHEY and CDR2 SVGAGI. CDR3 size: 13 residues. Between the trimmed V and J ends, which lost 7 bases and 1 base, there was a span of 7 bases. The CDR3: CASKEGNTGELFF. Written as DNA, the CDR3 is TGTGCCAGCAAGGAAGGGAACACCGGGGAGCTGTTTTTT.

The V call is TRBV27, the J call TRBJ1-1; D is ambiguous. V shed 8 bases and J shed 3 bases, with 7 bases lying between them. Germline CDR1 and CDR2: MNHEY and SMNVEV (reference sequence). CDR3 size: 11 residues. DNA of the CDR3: TGTGCCAGCGGTGGGGACACTGAAGCTTTCTTT. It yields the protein CASGGDTEAFF.

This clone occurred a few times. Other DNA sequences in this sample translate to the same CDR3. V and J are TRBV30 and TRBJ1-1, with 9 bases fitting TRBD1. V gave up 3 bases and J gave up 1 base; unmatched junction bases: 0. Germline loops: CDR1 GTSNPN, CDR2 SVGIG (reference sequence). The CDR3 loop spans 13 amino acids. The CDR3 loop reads CAWRGQGNTEAFF. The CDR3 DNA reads TGTGCCTGGAGGGGACAGGGGAACACTGAAGCTTTCTTT.

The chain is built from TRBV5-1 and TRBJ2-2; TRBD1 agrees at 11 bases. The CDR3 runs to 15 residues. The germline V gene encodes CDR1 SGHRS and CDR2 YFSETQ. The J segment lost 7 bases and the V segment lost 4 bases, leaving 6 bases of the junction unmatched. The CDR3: CASSLDRGRDGELFF. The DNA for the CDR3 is TGCGCCAGCAGCCTGGACAGGGGGCGAGACGGGGAGCTGTTTTTT.

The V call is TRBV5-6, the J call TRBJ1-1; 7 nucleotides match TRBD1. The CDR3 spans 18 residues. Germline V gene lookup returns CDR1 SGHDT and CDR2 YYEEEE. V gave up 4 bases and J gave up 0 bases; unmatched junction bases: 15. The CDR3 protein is CASSDVEGQPTMNTEAFF. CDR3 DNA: TGTGCCAGCAGCGACGTGGAGGGACAGCCCACCATGAACACTGAAGCTTTCTTT.

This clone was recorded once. The CDR3 sequence: CASSHRDSQPQHF. The CDR3 DNA is TGTGCCAGCAGCCACAGGGATAGCCAGCCCCAGCATTTT. The rearrangement links TRBV7-2 to TRBJ1-5; a possible D gene is TRBD1 (6 bases). V lost 5 bases and J lost 7, with 12 bases in between. The CDR3 spans 13 residues. Germline CDR1 SGHTA, CDR2 FQGNSA.

CDR3 residues: CASSVGGTGKRAQYF. CDR3 nucleotide sequence: TGTGCCAGCAGCGTGGGGGGGACAGGGAAGCGGGCGCAGTATTTT. V and J are TRBV6-5 and TRBJ2-3, with TRBD1 identical over 9 bases. Germline V gives CDR1 MNHEY, CDR2 SVGAGI. Trimming at V came to 6 bases and at J to 10 bases, leaving 14 bases not matched to a gene. The CDR3 runs to 15 residues.

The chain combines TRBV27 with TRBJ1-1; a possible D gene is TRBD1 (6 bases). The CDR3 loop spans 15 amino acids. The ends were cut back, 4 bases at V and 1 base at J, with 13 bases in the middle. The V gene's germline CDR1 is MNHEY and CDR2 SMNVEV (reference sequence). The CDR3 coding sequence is TGTGCCAGCAGTTCCCCGGGACACAAGAACACTGAAGCTTTCTTT. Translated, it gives CASSSPGHKNTEAFF.